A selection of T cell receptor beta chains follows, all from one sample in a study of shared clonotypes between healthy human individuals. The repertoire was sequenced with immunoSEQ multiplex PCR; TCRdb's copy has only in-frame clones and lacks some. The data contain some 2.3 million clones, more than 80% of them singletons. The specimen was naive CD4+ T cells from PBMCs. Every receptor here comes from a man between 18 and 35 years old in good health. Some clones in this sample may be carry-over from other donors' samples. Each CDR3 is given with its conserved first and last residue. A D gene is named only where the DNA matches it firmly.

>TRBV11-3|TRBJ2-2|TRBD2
CASSQRSGRVAGELFF
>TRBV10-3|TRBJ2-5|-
CAISEPTRGLSQETQYF
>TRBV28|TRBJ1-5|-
CASSPAFDQPQHF
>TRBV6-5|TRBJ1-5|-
CASSSQTGQPQHF
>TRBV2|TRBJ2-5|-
CASRTDQETQYF
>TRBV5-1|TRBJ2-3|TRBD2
CASNGFGTSGSTDTQYF
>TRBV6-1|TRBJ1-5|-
CASSGREPQHF
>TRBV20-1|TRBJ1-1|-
CSAGENTEAFF
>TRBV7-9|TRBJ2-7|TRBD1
CASRPGQSSYEQYF
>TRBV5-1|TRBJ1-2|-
CASSLAAEEYYGYTF